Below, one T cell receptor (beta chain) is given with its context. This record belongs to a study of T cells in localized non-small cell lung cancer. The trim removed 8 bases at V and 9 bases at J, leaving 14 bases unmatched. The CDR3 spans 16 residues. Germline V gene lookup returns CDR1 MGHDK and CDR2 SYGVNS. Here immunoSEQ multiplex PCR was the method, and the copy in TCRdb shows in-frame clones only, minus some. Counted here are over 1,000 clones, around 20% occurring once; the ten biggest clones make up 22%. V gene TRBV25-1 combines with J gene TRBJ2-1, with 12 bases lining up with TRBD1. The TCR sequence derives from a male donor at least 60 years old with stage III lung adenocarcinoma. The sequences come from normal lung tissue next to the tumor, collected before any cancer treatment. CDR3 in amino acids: CASLPPGTGGGGEQFF. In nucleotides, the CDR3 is TGTGCCAGCCTCCCCCCCGGGACAGGGGGCGGAGGTGAGCAGTTCTTC.